The present TCR beta chain was sequenced within a study of blood T cell repertoires in COVID-19. Study-wide background: Samples came from the United States, Italy and Spain, spanning acute and convalescent COVID-19.

This clone showed up just once. CDR1 is MGHRA and CDR2 is YSYEKL in the germline V gene. V gave up 8 bases and J gave up 5 bases; unmatched junction bases: 12. The CDR3 is made up of 17 amino acids. Sequencing was performed with immunoSEQ multiplex PCR; in TCRdb, only in-frame clones are kept and a portion is missing. The data show 200,000 to 250,000 clones, about nine tenths seen once. The chain is built from TRBV4-1 and TRBJ2-3, with 14 bases aligning to TRBD2. The TCR comes from a woman between 40 and 55 years old with acute COVID-19. The source material was PBMCs or T cells enriched from blood (not recorded which). The CDR3 here is CASSQTPGTSGGDTQYF. As DNA, the CDR3 is TGCGCCAGCTCACAAACTCCCGGGACTAGCGGGGGAGATACGCAGTATTTT.